This T cell receptor beta chain comes out of a study of blood T cell repertoires in COVID-19. The CDR3 contains 13 residues when both ends are counted. Germline V CDR1 and CDR2: SNHLY, FYNNEI. In the authors' methods: Cell counts per sample came from amplifying reference gene primers. Assay used: immunoSEQ multiplex PCR; TCRdb lists only in-frame clones, some missing. V and J calls plus clone size are reproduced from that table; the DNA served to infer D and trimming. The sample shows 130,000 to 150,000 clones, less than 90% of them seen only once. Details on this clone: Because the CDR3's place on the DNA is in doubt, the DNA is left out and the CDR3 is given as listed by TCRdb.

The participants were between roughly 18 and 89 years old and came from about two dozen US areas. Participant reports of clinical history set cohort assignment. This TCR was sampled from a woman in her fifties or sixties who had been exposed to COVID-19. The chain joins TRBV2 to TRBJ2-2; TRBD2 reflects the table's D call only, with no check against the DNA. What was sequenced was PBMCs or T cells enriched from blood (not recorded which). The chain's CDR3 is CASSSSRTGELFF.